This TCR beta chain was recorded in a study of cytomegalovirus exposure and HLA in healthy donors. Despite likely unrecorded immune exposures, the donors were nominally healthy at the time of sampling. Primers: 60 Vbeta forward and 13 Jbeta reverse. Clones were sequenced by immunoSEQ multiplex PCR, and TCRdb holds only the in-frame ones, with some missing. The sample yields 70,000 to 85,000 clones, 74% seen once. This clone appeared a few times. The clonotype was recovered from a man aged 40-49 years in good health and CMV-seropositive. The source material was PBMCs.

The chain's CDR3 is CASSVEGGGQAEQFF. As DNA, the CDR3 is TGTGCCAGCAGCGTTGAGGGCGGGGGGCAAGCTGAGCAGTTCTTC. V gene TRBV9 combines with J gene TRBJ2-1; 8 bases line up with TRBD2. Looked up from germline, CDR1 is SGDLS and CDR2 is YYNGEE. The CDR3 has 15 residues. With 2 bases clipped from V and 9 bases from J, the junction kept 10 bases outside the gene matches.